This T cell receptor (beta chain) originates from a study of T cells in Graves' hyperthyroidism and ophthalmopathy. Amplification of TCR beta CDR3 regions was performed using RNA transcripts as template. Primed by the HTBI set, a first-round RT-PCR was run on the TCR CDR3. TCRdb called the multiplex PCR reads again in MiXCR, with one record for every CDR3 protein. Among hundreds of thousands of distinct CDR3 sequences listed, under 45% were seen once. CDR1 is SNHLY and CDR2 is FYNNEI in the germline V gene. V lost 6 bases and J 6 bases, leaving 14 bases between the germline ends. This CDR3 comprises 13 residues.

The J gene is TRBJ1-1, the V gene TRBV2; D gene ambiguous. The clonotype was recovered from a woman between 40 and 50 years old with Graves' hyperthyroidism. Sequencing was performed on blood. The CDR3 coding sequence is TGTGCCAGCAGCTCCGGGCCATGGGCTGAAGCTTTCTTT. As protein: CASSSGPWAEAFF.